The 28 T cell receptor beta chains below come from one sample, sequenced in a study of blood T cell repertoires in COVID-19. Profiled with immunoSEQ multiplex PCR; TCRdb holds only in-frame clones, not every one. The sample lists about 220,000 clones, roughly 87% occurring once. Sequenced material: peripheral blood. These receptor sequences come from a man aged 40-49 years with active or convalescent COVID-19.

The rearrangement links TRBV29-1 to TRBJ2-3; the match to TRBD1 covers 7 bases. V dropped 4 bases and J dropped 2; count of bases not matched to a gene: 3. The CDR3 is 13 amino acids. Germline assignment: CDR1 SQVTM and CDR2 ANQGSEA. CDR3 in amino acids: CSVGKGATDTQYF. The CDR3 nucleotides are TGCAGCGTTGGAAAGGGGGCCACAGATACGCAGTATTTT.

Only one count was recorded for this clone. The rearrangement links TRBV14 to TRBJ2-7, with TRBD1 matching over 8 bases. With 0 bases clipped from V and 2 bases from J, the junction kept 3 bases outside the gene matches. This CDR3 is built from 15 residues. The germline CDR1 and CDR2 sequences are SGHDN and FVKESK. CDR3: CASSQDSQGAYEQYF. The CDR3 bases are TGTGCCAGCAGCCAAGACTCACAGGGGGCCTACGAGCAGTACTTC. Variable domain in full (rest from reference TRBV14 and TRBJ2-7): EAGVTQFPSHSVIEKGQTVTLRCDPISGHDNLYWYRRVMGKEIKFLLHFVKESKQDESGMPNNRFLAERTGGTYSTLKVQPAELEDSGVYFCASSQDSQGAYEQYFGPGTRLTVT.

The V gene is TRBV24-1, the J gene TRBJ2-3, with D possibly matching TRBD2 (6 bases). With 3 bases removed from V and 4 bases from J, the gap between germline ends came to 10 bases. There are 14 residues in the CDR3. Looked up from germline, CDR1 is KGHDR and CDR2 is SFDVKD. CDR3: CATSDRTIADTQYF. Written as DNA, the CDR3 is TGTGCCACCAGTGATCGGACTATTGCAGATACGCAGTATTTT.

The chain has TRBV9 and TRBJ2-7; D not certain. This CDR3 spans 15 amino acids. Trimming removed 1 base at V and 0 bases at J, with 11 bases between. CDR1 SGDLS and CDR2 YYNGEE come from the germline V gene. In DNA form, the CDR3 reads TGTGCCAGCAGCGTAAATGCGCTAAGCTCCTACGAGCAGTACTTC. Amino acid sequence: CASSVNALSSYEQYF. Filled out from reference TRBV9 and TRBJ2-7, the complete variable domain reads DSGVTQTPKHLITATGQRVTLRCSPRSGDLSVYWYQQSLDQGLQFLIQYYNGEERAKGNILERFSAQQFPDLHSELNLSSLELGDSALYFCASSVNALSSYEQYFGPGTRLTVT.

V is TRBV15 and J is TRBJ2-1, with 7 bases aligning to TRBD1. With 1 base clipped from V and 5 bases from J, the junction kept 2 bases outside the gene matches. CDR1 and CDR2 (germline): LNHNV, YYDKDF (reference sequence). CDR3 size: 14 residues. The CDR3 bases are TGTGCCACCAGCAGAGGGGGACAGAACAATGAGCAGTTCTTC. It encodes CATSRGGQNNEQFF.

This clone appeared a single time. V usage is TRBV9 and J usage is TRBJ2-1; 7 bases align to TRBD2. Germline loops: CDR1 SGDLS, CDR2 YYNGEE. This CDR3 spans 15 amino acids. The trim removed 0 bases at V and 4 bases at J, leaving 4 bases unmatched. In nucleotides, the CDR3 is TGTGCCAGCAGCGTAGACAGCGGGGTGTACAATGAGCAGTTCTTC. It encodes CASSVDSGVYNEQFF.

The rearrangement links TRBV28 to TRBJ1-2, with a weak D call TRBD1 (5 bases). The germline gives CDR1 MDHEN, CDR2 SYDVKM. V was shortened by 1 base and J by 3 bases, with 9 bases between the two germline ends. The CDR3 totals 14 residues. The CDR3 spells CASSLSPGHYGYTF. DNA of the CDR3: TGTGCCAGCAGTTTATCCCCAGGGCACTATGGCTACACCTTC.

The chain recombines TRBV25-1 with TRBJ2-3; D might be TRBD2 (5 bases). Germline assignment: CDR1 MGHDK and CDR2 SYGVNS. Trimming shortened V by 6 bases and J by 6 bases, and 7 bases separated the two germline ends. The CDR3 consists of 11 residues. Written as DNA, the CDR3 is TGTGCCAGCAGCTGGAGGGATACGCAGTATTTT. Translation gives CASSWRDTQYF.

The chain carries TRBV19 and TRBJ1-1, with D possibly matching TRBD1 (5 bases). The CDR3 runs 15 residues. Germline CDR1 reads LNHDA; CDR2 reads SQIVND (reference sequence). Trimming shortened V by 3 bases and J by 4 bases, and 15 bases separated the two germline ends. The chain's CDR3 is CASSILQGLGTEAFF. CDR3 sequence (DNA): TGTGCCAGTAGTATTTTGCAGGGTTTGGGCACTGAAGCTTTCTTT.

This clone was seen once. The V and J genes are TRBV7-9 and TRBJ2-7; 7 bases agree with TRBD2. This CDR3 region has 16 residues. From germline, CDR1 is SEHNR and CDR2 FQNEAQ (reference sequence). V lost 1 base and J lost 0; bases outside the gene matches: 6. The CDR3 nucleotides are TGTGCCAGCAGCTTAGGGTTAGGGACTAACTCCTACGAGCAGTACTTC. Amino acids: CASSLGLGTNSYEQYF.

The table lists this clone with a few counts. The rearrangement links TRBV6-5 to TRBJ1-1; TRBD1 aligns across 8 bases. This CDR3 is 13 amino acids long. Germline-derived CDR1 and CDR2 are MNHEY and SVGAGI. The ends lost 6 bases at V and 6 bases at J; junction bases unmatched: 6. CDR3 bases: TGTGCCAGCAGAGCGGACAGGGACTCTGAAGCTTTCTTT. Protein product: CASRADRDSEAFF.

The CDR3 loop is CSVVLRTAVSPLHF. The CDR3 coding sequence is TGCAGCGTTGTCTTGAGGACAGCGGTTTCACCCCTCCACTTT. The gene calls are TRBV29-1 and TRBJ1-6; D possibly corresponds to TRBD1 (6 bases). Trimming took 4 bases from V and 9 from J, leaving 16 bases between them. The CDR3 totals 14 residues. CDR1 SQVTM and CDR2 ANQGSEA come from the germline V gene.

CDR3: CASSLTGVNTEAFF. CDR3 DNA: TGTGCCAGCAGTCTTACAGGGGTGAACACTGAAGCTTTCTTT. This chain links TRBV25-1 with TRBJ1-1; 7 bases fit TRBD1. CDR3 size: 14 residues. V dropped 5 bases and J dropped 0; count of bases not matched to a gene: 3. CDR1 is MGHDK, CDR2 SYGVNS, per germline.

The chain employs TRBV2 and TRBJ1-4; a weak D match, TRBD1 (5 bases). The ends were cut back, 4 bases at V and 8 bases at J, with 20 bases in the middle. CDR3 length: 16 residues. Germline V gene sequence: CDR1 SNHLY, CDR2 FYNNEI. This CDR3 reads CASSVPGTPGGEKLFF. The CDR3 region has the DNA TGTGCCAGCAGTGTCCCCGGGACCCCGGGGGGAGAAAAACTGTTTTTT.

The J gene is TRBJ2-7, the V gene TRBV21-1; the table calls TRBD1, which could not be checked here. TRBV21-1 is recorded as a pseudogene. This CDR3 comprises 14 residues. CDR3 loop: CASSLSGTGYEQYF. The CDR3 DNA is TGTGCCAGCAGCCTATCCGGGACAGGCTACGAGCAGTACTTC.

V and J are TRBV6-1 and TRBJ1-2, with D possibly being TRBD1 (5 bases). The V and J ends lost 3 bases and 12 bases respectively, with 11 bases between them. The CDR3 totals 11 residues. Germline CDR1 reads MNHNS; CDR2 reads SASEGT. The CDR3 DNA follows: TGTGCCAGCAGTGACCAGGGTGCCCACACCTTC. Translated, it gives CASSDQGAHTF.

The chain links TRBV28 to TRBJ2-7; D remains unclear. The CDR3 totals 13 residues. The V end was cut by 5 bases, the J end by 7 bases, with 15 bases between. CDR1 MDHEN and CDR2 SYDVKM come from the germline V gene. CDR3 in DNA: TGTGCCAGCAGTCCTTCCCTCTACGTGGAGCAGTACTTC. Its protein is CASSPSLYVEQYF.

In this sample, this clone turned up once. J is TRBJ2-1 and V is TRBV27; 9 nucleotides line up with TRBD2. The CDR3 totals 16 residues. Germline V gene lookup returns CDR1 MNHEY and CDR2 SMNVEV (reference sequence). Trimming removed 5 bases from V and 0 bases from J; junction bases left unmatched: 5. The CDR3 DNA reads as TGTGCCAGCAGTCCCTTGACTAGCGGCTCCTACAATGAGCAGTTCTTC. Translating gives CASSPLTSGSYNEQFF.

The chain has TRBV7-2 and TRBJ1-2, with 9 bases fitting TRBD1. Germline CDR1 and CDR2: SGHTA and FQGNSA. The CDR3 loop spans 14 amino acids. V gave up 1 base and J gave up 5 bases; unmatched junction bases: 2. The CDR3 sequence: CASSLGGTGYGYTF. CDR3 coding DNA: TGTGCCAGCAGCTTAGGGGGGACAGGGTATGGCTACACCTTC.

The chain uses TRBV25-1 and TRBJ1-1; 9 nucleotides agree with TRBD1. CDR1 MGHDK and CDR2 SYGVNS come from the germline V gene. V trimming: 4 bases; J trimming: 1 base; junction bases outside the gene matches: 10. This CDR3 has 17 residues. CDR3 residues: CASSGSFGTGTNTEAFF. The DNA of the CDR3 is TGTGCCAGCAGTGGATCCTTTGGGACAGGGACGAACACTGAAGCTTTCTTT.

The V and J genes are TRBV19 and TRBJ1-1; no clear D gene. Germline lookup yields CDR1 LNHDA and CDR2 SQIVND (reference sequence). V shed 2 bases and J shed 7 bases, with 11 bases lying between them. The CDR3 runs to 13 residues. The CDR3 DNA is TGTGCCAGTAGTATATTCACCGGAGGTGAAGCTTTCTTT. The encoded protein is CASSIFTGGEAFF. Supplemented by reference TRBV19 and TRBJ1-1, the full variable domain reads DGGITQSPKYLFRKEGQNVTLSCEQNLNHDAMYWYRQDPGQGLRLIYYSQIVNDFQKGDIAEGYSVSREKKESFPLTVTSAQKNPTAFYLCASSIFTGGEAFFGQGTRLTVV.

This clone has more than one count but fewer than ten. The chain is built from TRBV5-1 and TRBJ2-7; TRBD2 matches 10 bases. The CDR3 is 15 amino acids. Germline CDR1 reads SGHRS; CDR2 reads YFSETQ. Trimming cost V 2 bases and J 5 bases; bases outside gene matches: 7. CDR3 residues: CASSFSGSGRDEQYF. The DNA for the CDR3 is TGCGCCAGCAGCTTTAGCGGGAGCGGGAGGGACGAGCAGTACTTC. The variable domain in full, completed from reference TRBV5-1 and TRBJ2-7, reads KAGVTQTPRYLIKTRGQQVTLSCSPISGHRSVSWYQQTPGQGLQFLFEYFSETQRNKGNFPGRFSGRQFSNSRSEMNVSTLELGDSALYLCASSFSGSGRDEQYFGPGTRLTVT.

This chain uses TRBV6-1 with TRBJ2-3; possible D gene TRBD2, 5 bases. The CDR3 runs 13 residues. The V gene's germline CDR1 is MNHNS and CDR2 SASEGT. V was clipped by 5 bases and J by 4 bases, with 10 bases between them. CDR3 in amino acids: CASSPRTPDTQYF. The DNA of the CDR3 is TGTGCCAGCAGTCCGCGGACTCCAGATACGCAGTATTTT.

J is TRBJ2-7 and V is TRBV2; D not resolved. Germline CDR1 reads SNHLY; CDR2 reads FYNNEI. This CDR3 region has 15 residues. Trimming took off 4 bases at V and 9 bases at J, with 22 bases between the two ends. Here the CDR3 reads CASSGTAGSLVGQYF. CDR3 DNA sequence: TGTGCCAGCAGTGGAACGGCAGGATCCCTCGTCGGGCAGTACTTC. The full variable domain, rest sourced from reference TRBV2 and TRBJ2-7, is EPEVTQTPSHQVTQMGQEVILRCVPISNHLYFYWYRQILGQKVEFLVSFYNNEISEKSEIFDDQFSVERPDGSNFTLKIRSTKLEDSAMYFCASSGTAGSLVGQYFGPGTRLTVT.

The chain recombines TRBV27 with TRBJ2-7, with TRBD1 matching 11 bases. The CDR3 is 16 amino acids. The ends lost 5 bases at V and 6 bases at J; junction bases unmatched: 12. Germline V gives CDR1 MNHEY, CDR2 SMNVEV (reference sequence). The CDR3 DNA follows: TGTGCCAGCAGTGCCTCGGACAGGGGGCGCGTCAGCGAGCAGTACTTC. Its protein is CASSASDRGRVSEQYF.

This rearrangement joins TRBV28 to TRBJ2-4; TRBD1 matches 8 bases. The trim removed 2 bases at V and 6 bases at J, leaving 6 bases unmatched. Germline V gene data show CDR1 as MDHEN and CDR2 as SYDVKM. The CDR3 is 15 residues long. Written as DNA, the CDR3 is TGTGCCAGCAGTTTAGGGGGACAGGTACCAAACATTCAGTACTTC. This sequence encodes CASSLGGQVPNIQYF.

The rearrangement links TRBV12-3 or TRBV12-4 to TRBJ2-5; the D gene is possibly TRBD1 (5 bases). V gave up 2 bases and J gave up 4 bases, with 8 bases separating them. The CDR3 consists of 13 residues. The CDR3 sequence: CASSLNRRETQYF. CDR3 DNA sequence: TGTGCCAGCAGTTTAAACAGGAGAGAGACCCAGTACTTC.

This clone occurred once. The chain has TRBV28 and TRBJ1-1, with D uncertain. CDR1 is MDHEN and CDR2 is SYDVKM in the germline V gene. The CDR3 loop spans 13 amino acids. Trimming cost V 7 bases and J 5 bases, with 14 bases left between them. CDR3 region: CASTLSRETEAFF. Written as DNA, the CDR3 is TGTGCCAGCACCCTGAGTCGAGAGACTGAAGCTTTCTTT.